These 8 T cell receptor beta chains were sequenced from one sample in a study of beta chain features in type 1 diabetes. Study-level points and caveats: All four CD4+ subsets from Type 1 diabetes patients carried moderately but significantly shorter TCRB CDR3s.

Every bit of the isolated RNA underwent reverse transcription, so sequencing read expressed TCRB transcripts. TCRdb keeps only in-frame clones here, not all; method: immunoSEQ multiplex PCR. The sample has more than 150,000 clones, around 9% seen once. The antigens of these receptors remain unknown. The sequencing input was central memory CD4+ T cells from blood. Source of these receptors: a woman aged 25 to 39 with type 1 diabetes.

The table lists this clone with a few counts. The V call is TRBV7-3, the J call TRBJ2-1; 12 nucleotides agree with TRBD2. Germline V gives CDR1 SGHTA, CDR2 FQGTGA. The CDR3 runs 13 residues. The V gene end was trimmed by 5 bases and the J gene end by 14 bases; junction bases not matched to a gene: 7. CDR3 sequence reads: CASSLGLAGGKFF. The CDR3 DNA is TGTGCCAGCAGCCTCGGGCTAGCGGGAGGGAAGTTCTTC. Full variable domain (remainder filled in from reference TRBV7-3 and TRBJ2-1): GAGVSQTPSNKVTEKGKYVELRCDPISGHTALYWYRQSLGQGPEFLIYFQGTGAADDSGLPNDRFFAVRPEGSVSTLKIQRTERGDSAVYLCASSLGLAGGKFFGPGTRLTVL.

This clone was detected only a few times. This sequence joins TRBV19 and TRBJ1-5, with TRBD1 matching 7 bases. With 6 bases clipped from V and 8 bases from J, the junction kept 13 bases outside the gene matches. Germline-derived CDR1 and CDR2 are LNHDA and SQIVND (reference sequence). There are 15 residues in the CDR3. The CDR3 here is CASRRQGGREKPQHF. CDR3 DNA: TGTGCCAGTAGAAGACAGGGCGGGAGGGAAAAGCCCCAGCATTTT. Full variable domain (remainder filled in from reference TRBV19 and TRBJ1-5): DGGITQSPKYLFRKEGQNVTLSCEQNLNHDAMYWYRQDPGQGLRLIYYSQIVNDFQKGDIAEGYSVSREKKESFPLTVTSAQKNPTAFYLCASRRQGGREKPQHFGDGTRLSIL.

This clone showed up just a few times. The genes are TRBV27 and TRBJ2-7; 12 bases are shared with TRBD2. V lost 10 bases and J lost 5; bases outside the gene matches: 9. The CDR3 extends over 14 amino acids. Germline V gives CDR1 MNHEY, CDR2 SMNVEV (reference sequence). The CDR3 is CATQTSGSGNEQYF. The CDR3 bases are TGTGCCACCCAGACTAGCGGGAGTGGTAACGAGCAGTACTTC.

The genes are TRBV7-9 and TRBJ2-1, with 11 positions matching TRBD2. CDR1 and CDR2 (germline): SEHNR, FQNEAQ (reference sequence). The CDR3 has 16 residues. The trim removed 2 bases at V and 2 bases at J, leaving 2 bases unmatched. CDR3 sequence (DNA): TGTGCCAGCAGCTTATTAGCGGGAGGGACCTACAATGAGCAGTTCTTC. Translation: CASSLLAGGTYNEQFF. The whole variable domain, remainder taken from reference TRBV7-9 and TRBJ2-1, is DTGVSQNPRHKITKRGQNVTFRCDPISEHNRLYWYRQTLGQGPEFLTYFQNEAQLEKSRLLSDRFSAERPKGSFSTLEIQRTEQGDSAMYLCASSLLAGGTYNEQFFGPGTRLTVL.

The chain carries TRBV28 and TRBJ1-2, with D hard to call. This CDR3 region has 13 residues. The V and J ends lost 4 bases and 3 bases respectively, with 9 bases between them. Germline-derived CDR1 and CDR2 are MDHEN and SYDVKM. The CDR3 is CASSSYRYYGYTF. CDR3 in DNA: TGTGCCAGCAGTTCCTACCGCTACTATGGCTACACCTTC.

This clone was seen only a few times. The rearrangement links TRBV7-9 to TRBJ2-2; 7 nucleotides match TRBD2. V shed 5 bases, J shed 4 bases, and the junction held 7 bases outside the gene matches. Germline CDR1 is SEHNR and CDR2 is FQNEAQ (reference sequence). CDR3 length: 15 residues. The CDR3 protein is CASSPGLVSTGELFF. For the CDR3, the DNA is TGTGCCAGCAGCCCAGGACTAGTGTCCACCGGGGAGCTGTTTTTT.

The J gene is TRBJ2-1, the V gene TRBV28, with D unclear. V lost 3 bases, J lost 0 bases, and 3 bases lay in between. The germline V gene has CDR1 MDHEN and CDR2 SYDVKM. The CDR3 has 13 residues. For the CDR3, the DNA is TGTGCCAGCAGTTTGAGCTCCTACAATGAGCAGTTCTTC. Encoded protein: CASSLSSYNEQFF.

This clone was recorded many times. The rearrangement uses TRBV29-1 and TRBJ2-1; 14 bases agree with TRBD2. The CDR3 consists of 17 residues. Unmatched junction bases numbered 15, after V lost 6 bases and J lost 8 bases. Germline lookup yields CDR1 SQVTM and CDR2 ANQGSEA. This CDR3 is CSVETLRLAGGRYEQFF. The CDR3 DNA is TGCAGCGTCGAAACCCTCCGACTAGCGGGAGGGCGTTATGAGCAGTTCTTC.